This TCR beta chain stems from a study of blood T cell repertoires in COVID-19 (dated by TCRdb to 2020 to 2021). About the study as a whole: Collaborator samples came from the United States, Italy and Spain and covered acute and convalescent phases of COVID-19. The material from the prospective study consisted of cDNA or gDNA derived from T cells, B-cell-depleted T cells, or PBMCs. Subjects who had been exposed to COVID-19, were actively infected with it, or had recovered from it provided the deeply sampled blood TCRbeta repertoires that made up the dataset. The repertoires were made available in a free public database intended to serve as a resource for research on the immune response to SARS-CoV-2. The samples were drawn from two sources: the first 160 participants of the ongoing ImmuneRACE study, and over 1,000 subjects contributed by 6 global collaborators. Nearly every sample came with metadata listing a de-identified subject ID, COVID-19 status, age in years and sex. Where available, HLA class I and class II types were taken from metadata supplied by the sample provider and were not determined by assay-based typing. Study-wide conclusions, independent of this receptor: Clinical and demographic metadata were provided uncurated, with the amount varying by source and participant.

TCRbeta CDR3 regions were amplified from genomic DNA by means of the immunoSEQ Assay, a bias-controlled multiplex PCR. As for the authors' bioinformatics: Nucleated cell counts per sample were estimated from amplification of reference gene primers within the assay. To quantify the absolute abundance of each unique TCRbeta CDR3 rearrangement, sequence reads were collapsed and filtered. Productive Simpson clonality was computed per sample as the square root of Simpson's diversity index over productive rearrangements. TCRdb retrieved this table from immuneACCESS and kept in-frame rearrangements only. Not all clones are present; in checked studies, unresolved V genes account for under half, and no reason is known for the remainder. V and J calls plus clone size are reproduced from that table; the DNA served to infer D and trimming. Recorded for this sample are under 300,000 clones; over 80% of them occurred a single time. 3% to 4.5% of the sample lies in the top ten.

Each collaborating institution followed its own protocols to collect whole blood in K2EDTA tubes. For TCRbeta analysis, collaborators shipped samples in one of three forms: frozen whole blood, isolated PBMCs, or DNA extracted from either of those sample types. On this clone: Its cognate antigen has yet to be identified. Base qualities are not recorded, but no much larger clone differs from it by a single base.

The TCR sequence derives from a middle-aged woman with acute or convalescent COVID-19. The sequencing input was peripheral blood.

This receptor has the CDR3 CAWSPTRQGNQPQHF. The bases are TGTGCCTGGAGTCCTACCAGACAGGGGAATCAGCCCCAGCATTTT. Here the chain combines TRBV30 and TRBJ1-5, with TRBD1 identical over 8 junction bases. CDR1 and CDR2 were assigned from the germline V gene (reference sequence) as GTSNPN and SVGIG. Relative to germline, V is missing 2 bases and J is missing 4 bases, with 7 bases of the junction outside any gene match. The CDR3 runs 15 residues from the cysteine to the phenylalanine. CDR3 DNA is the only sequence kept; it has 45 bases, read in frame from the first base.